The source of this T cell receptor beta chain is a study of CD8 T cells in ankylosing spondylitis (TCRdb year 2017). At the level of the whole study: The study set out to find disease-linked TCR variants by profiling T cell receptor beta repertoires in ankylosing spondylitis patients and healthy donors. The full study cohort was made up of approximately 27 ankylosing spondylitis patients and about a hundred healthy donors. Peripheral blood samples were taken, and synovial fluid was additionally collected from ankylosing spondylitis patients. Overall study outcomes, separate from this receptor: Significant enrichment of the disease-linked clones was reported in matched synovial fluid samples from ankylosing spondylitis patients. A TCR beta motif made up of several highly homologous amino acid variants appeared to be characteristic of blood from ankylosing spondylitis patients. Some motif variants were previously reported in synovial fluid and blood of reactive arthritis patients, suggesting common disease-initiation mechanisms. The disease-linked clones showed a CD8+ phenotype and occurred at relatively low frequencies in peripheral blood.

From its cysteine to its phenylalanine, the CDR3 spans 17 amino acids. CDR3 DNA only is kept here, 51 bases in frame from base 1. CDR1 and CDR2 (SGHAT, FQNNGV) derive from the germline V gene. Germline trimming: 1 base from V, 9 bases from J; junction bases outside gene matches: 15. The listed sequencing device is Illumina HiSeq 2500. Quantitative 5'-RACE with molecular barcodes was used to prepare TCR beta libraries. As for the authors' bioinformatics: Disease-linked TCR variants were identified with a new computational method built on a probabilistic model of VDJ rearrangement. The public reads were quality trimmed at Q25 with fastp and then assembled into clones with MiXCR by TCRdb, keeping productive beta chains. Merged by CDR3 protein, the rows form single entries marked with the most common genes and DNA. The V and J calls were determined by TCRdb, not by the authors. Present in this sample are about 540,000 distinct CDR3 sequences, about an eighth of which were seen just once. About 6.5% of the sample is held by the ten biggest clonotypes.

This clonotype was detected a few times. Its binding antigen is unknown. No clone much larger than this one lies a single base away; base qualities are absent. The chain is made from TRBV11-2 and TRBJ2-1; 7 bases in between match TRBD2. The TCR originated in a male donor with ankylosing spondylitis. Sequenced material: blood, either unsorted or a sorted T cell fraction (not recorded which). The CDR3 protein is CASSLVWLAEVNPEQFF. Here is the DNA: TGTGCCAGCAGCTTAGTCTGGCTAGCGGAGGTCAATCCTGAGCAGTTCTTC.